The entry below describes one T cell receptor (beta chain). The CDR3 consists of 13 residues. Germline CDR1 and CDR2: SGDLS and YYNGEE. V dropped 0 bases and J dropped 7 bases, with 5 bases sitting between them. This sample was taken from a study of cytomegalovirus exposure and HLA in healthy donors. PCR amplification relied on 60 Vbeta primers (plus 13 Jbeta primers). This table comes from immunoSEQ multiplex PCR, and its TCRdb copy is limited to in-frame clones, with some not included. The sample has about 110,000 clones; approximately 74% are singletons. This clonotype originated in a middle-aged woman in good health and CMV-seropositive. The rearrangement joins TRBV9 to TRBJ1-6, with D unresolved. Sequencing used PBMCs. This CDR3 is CASSVEENSPLHF. DNA for the CDR3: TGTGCCAGCAGCGTAGAGGAGAATTCACCCCTCCACTTT.